This T cell receptor (beta chain) came from a study of blood T cell repertoires in COVID-19. About the research overall: Some COVID-19 samples were acute and others convalescent; all came from the United States, Italy and Spain. The cDNA or gDNA used as material had been derived from T cells, B-cell-depleted T cells, or PBMCs.

Authors' analysis steps: Amplified reference gene primers provided the basis for estimating nucleated cell counts. Some clones are missing from TCRdb's copy, which holds only in-frame ones; the method was immunoSEQ multiplex PCR. V and J calls and clone size are copied from that table; D and trimming were computed from the DNA. The sample shows about 210,000 clones, 83% of them seen only once. The germline CDR1 and CDR2 sequences are SGHTS and YDEGEE. CDR3 length: 16 amino acids. V lost 5 bases and J lost 3, with 17 bases in between. Sequencing was performed on peripheral blood. The sequence was obtained from a woman between 40 and 50 years old with active or convalescent COVID-19. The chain couples TRBV5-8 to TRBJ2-2; D is ambiguous. The CDR3 loop is CASRSSLGGDTGELFF. For the CDR3, the DNA is TGTGCCAGCAGGTCGTCGCTGGGTGGAGACACCGGGGAGCTGTTTTTT.